Presented here are 21 T cell receptor beta chains from one specimen sequenced in a study of T cells in Graves' hyperthyroidism and ophthalmopathy. TCR beta CDR3 regions were amplified from RNA. The HTBI primer set drove a first-round RT-PCR of the TCR CDR3. TCRdb fed the multiplex PCR reads into MiXCR, producing one record per CDR3 protein. The table records 600,000 to 850,000 distinct CDR3 sequences, over 15% of them present only once. The sequenced sample was blood. All receptors derive from a woman between 50 and 59 years old with Graves' hyperthyroidism that later progressed to Graves' ophthalmopathy.

This clonotype occurred many times. This chain links TRBV12-3 or TRBV12-4 with TRBJ1-4; D might be TRBD1 (5 bases). V lost 2 bases and J 2 bases, leaving 12 bases between the germline ends. This CDR3 has 16 amino acids. The CDR3 DNA reads as TGTGCCAGCAGTTTAACGGGGGTTGCGACTAATGAAAAACTGTTTTTT. Its protein is CASSLTGVATNEKLFF.

This clonotype has a count of ten or more. The V gene is TRBV13, the J gene TRBJ2-7; 10 bases map to TRBD1. Unmatched junction bases numbered 3, after V lost 4 bases and J lost 6 bases. The CDR3 loop spans 13 amino acids. Germline CDR1 PRHDT, CDR2 FYEKMQ (reference sequence). CDR3 loop: CASSSGQGPEQYF. CDR3 nucleotides: TGTGCCAGCAGCTCGGGACAGGGGCCCGAGCAGTACTTC.

This chain connects TRBV27 to TRBJ2-3; 11 bases align to TRBD1. The CDR3 extends over 16 amino acids. Germline V lookup: CDR1 MNHEY, CDR2 SMNVEV (reference sequence). The V segment lost 6 bases and the J segment 3 bases; nucleotides outside the gene matches: 8. The CDR3 nucleotides are TGTGCCAGCAGGATCCGGGACAGGGGGGAGACAGATACGCAGTATTTT. It is translated as CASRIRDRGETDTQYF.

This clonotype was picked up many times. V and J are TRBV12-3 or TRBV12-4 and TRBJ1-1; TRBD1 might be the D (6 bases). The CDR3 runs to 15 residues. V gave up 3 bases and J gave up 5 bases, with 16 bases separating them. The CDR3 sequence is CASSFLDSPKTEAFF. The CDR3 nucleotides are TGTGCCAGCAGTTTTCTGGACAGCCCGAAAACTGAAGCTTTCTTT.

This clonotype has just a few counts. This rearrangement joins TRBV10-1 to TRBJ2-3, with D possibly being TRBD1 (6 bases). CDR3 length equals 14 residues. Germline assignment: CDR1 WNHNN and CDR2 SYGVQD (reference sequence). Trimming cost V 8 bases and J 0 bases, with 12 bases left between them. The CDR3 coding sequence is TGCGCCAGCGCCGGGACACTGAGCACAGATACGCAGTATTTT. It encodes CASAGTLSTDTQYF.

This clonotype showed up many times. This chain links TRBV20-1 with TRBJ1-6, with D maybe TRBD1 (5 bases). The CDR3 is 14 amino acids. CDR1 and CDR2 (germline): DFQATT, SNEGSKA (reference sequence). The germline V and J ends were trimmed by 4 bases and 3 bases, with 10 bases remaining between them. Here the CDR3 reads CSAMLGVYNSPLHF. CDR3 DNA sequence: TGCAGTGCTATGTTGGGGGTCTATAATTCACCCCTCCACTTT.

This sequence joins TRBV30 and TRBJ1-3, with 7 nucleotides matching TRBD1. The CDR3 runs 13 residues. V lost 6 bases and J lost 6; bases outside the gene matches: 8. Germline-derived CDR1 and CDR2 are GTSNPN and SVGIG (reference sequence). The CDR3 region is CACTGTVENTIYF. In DNA, the CDR3 is TGTGCCTGCACCGGGACAGTCGAAAACACCATATATTTT.

This clonotype was counted at least ten times. The rearrangement links TRBV7-9 to TRBJ2-1; TRBD1 agrees at 9 bases. CDR1 and CDR2 (germline): SEHNR, FQNEAQ (reference sequence). After removal of 4 bases from V and 4 bases from J, the junction contained 5 bases not matched to a gene. The CDR3 contains 15 residues. This chain's CDR3 is CASSSGGTGYNEQFF. In DNA form, the CDR3 reads TGTGCCAGCAGCTCAGGGGGGACAGGGTACAATGAGCAGTTCTTC.

The genes are TRBV6-1 and TRBJ2-3, with a tentative D call TRBD1 (5 bases). The CDR3 consists of 13 residues. The V end lost 7 bases, the J end lost 1 base, and 9 bases lay between the germline ends. Germline CDR1 reads MNHNS; CDR2 reads SASEGT. The DNA for the CDR3 is TGTGCCAGCAATCCGACAGGCACAGATACGCAGTATTTT. Translated: CASNPTGTDTQYF.

This clonotype was observed many times. The rearrangement joins TRBV9 to TRBJ1-1; D remains unclear. Germline lookup yields CDR1 SGDLS and CDR2 YYNGEE. Trimming pared 4 bases from V and 3 bases from J, leaving 19 bases between. CDR3 length: 16 residues. CDR3 coding DNA: TGTGCCAGCAGCCCCCGAAACACGGTCGGGGACACTGAAGCTTTCTTT. Translating it yields CASSPRNTVGDTEAFF. The full variable domain, its missing parts supplied by reference TRBV9 and TRBJ1-1, is DSGVTQTPKHLITATGQRVTLRCSPRSGDLSVYWYQQSLDQGLQFLIQYYNGEERAKGNILERFSAQQFPDLHSELNLSSLELGDSALYFCASSPRNTVGDTEAFFGQGTRLTVV.

This clonotype has at least ten counts. This chain uses TRBV6-1 with TRBJ1-2, with TRBD1 matching 10 bases. The CDR3 runs 14 residues. Germline CDR1 reads MNHNS; CDR2 reads SASEGT. V lost 4 bases and J lost 2; bases outside the gene matches: 1. The CDR3 loop reads CASSGGQGNYGYTF. In nucleotides, the CDR3 is TGTGCCAGCAGTGGGGGACAGGGGAACTATGGCTACACCTTC.

The table lists this clonotype with many counts. The chain combines TRBV12-3 or TRBV12-4 with TRBJ1-2; 11 positions agree with TRBD1. The CDR3 loop spans 15 amino acids. V shed 3 bases, J shed 4 bases, and the junction held 4 bases outside the gene matches. Here the CDR3 reads CASSLGDRGSYGYTF. The CDR3 region has the DNA TGTGCCAGCAGTTTGGGGGACAGGGGGAGCTATGGCTACACCTTC.

With regard to this clonotype: A much larger clone is a single base away; this may be a read error. CDR3 bases: TGTGCCAGCAGCGGGCTAGACGGAGAGATCCAGTACTTC. The encoded protein is CASSGLDGEIQYF. The V gene is TRBV11-2, the J gene TRBJ2-5; D not certain. The CDR3 is 13 amino acids. CDR1 is SGHAT, CDR2 FQNNGV, per germline.

The sample holds a few counts of this clonotype. The rearrangement joins TRBV20-1 to TRBJ2-5; 8 bases are shared with TRBD2. CDR1 and CDR2 (germline): DFQATT, SNEGSKA (reference sequence). Germline trimming cut 7 bases from V and 3 bases from J; bases unmatched to any gene: 7. The CDR3 has 13 amino acids. CDR3 amino acids: CSVKTGGKETQYF. CDR3 DNA sequence: TGCAGTGTCAAGACGGGGGGGAAAGAGACCCAGTACTTC.

This clonotype has more than one count but fewer than ten. This chain connects TRBV12-3 or TRBV12-4 to TRBJ1-3; 8 bases are a match to TRBD1. Trimming removed 7 bases from V and 6 bases from J; junction bases left unmatched: 5. The CDR3 consists of 13 residues. The CDR3 DNA is TGTGCCAGCACCCAGGGGGCCGAAAACACCATATATTTT. Encoded protein: CASTQGAENTIYF.

This clonotype came up many times. The chain uses TRBV11-1 and TRBJ2-1; TRBD2 aligns across 7 bases. With 7 bases clipped from V and 3 bases from J, the junction kept 3 bases outside the gene matches. The CDR3 contains 13 residues. Germline assignment: CDR1 SGHAT and CDR2 FQDESV (reference sequence). The CDR3 region has the DNA TGTGCCAGCACTCTAGCGGACTACAATGAGCAGTTCTTC. Translating it yields CASTLADYNEQFF.

This clonotype was counted many times. The chain uses TRBV6-5 and TRBJ1-2, with D perhaps TRBD1 (5 bases). Trimming stripped 2 bases from V and 1 base from J, with 8 bases between. This CDR3 has 14 residues. CDR1 and CDR2 (germline): MNHEY, SVGAGI. The CDR3 reads CASSYEGLNYGYTF. In DNA form, the CDR3 reads TGTGCCAGCAGTTACGAGGGACTTAACTATGGCTACACCTTC.

This clonotype was detected many times. The chain combines TRBV7-8 with TRBJ2-5; the D is unclear. V gave up 7 bases and J gave up 5 bases, with 17 bases separating them. The length of the CDR3 is 14 residues. Germline loops: CDR1 SGHVS, CDR2 FQNEAQ. Written as DNA, the CDR3 is TGTGCCAGCACCGGACCCAGAGTGGAGGAGACCCAGTACTTC. The encoded protein is CASTGPRVEETQYF.

V is TRBV6-1 and J is TRBJ2-3; TRBD2 agrees at 14 bases. Germline CDR1 MNHNS, CDR2 SASEGT. V trimming: 5 bases; J trimming: 2 bases; junction bases outside the gene matches: 6. This CDR3 comprises 17 residues. CDR3 amino acids: CASSRGTSGGHTDTQYF. The CDR3, as DNA: TGTGCCAGCAGTCGGGGGACTAGCGGGGGACACACAGATACGCAGTATTTT.

This clonotype was counted between two and nine times. J is TRBJ1-2 and V is TRBV20-1; TRBD1 aligns across 8 bases. Germline loops: CDR1 DFQATT, CDR2 SNEGSKA (reference sequence). V trimming: 0 bases; J trimming: 0 bases; junction bases outside the gene matches: 9. There are 17 residues in the CDR3. DNA of the CDR3: TGCAGTGCTAGAGATGCTGCAGGGGGCCTAGCTAACTATGGCTACACCTTC. It translates to CSARDAAGGLANYGYTF.

The chain employs TRBV7-9 and TRBJ1-4, with 10 bases that match TRBD1. The germline V gene encodes CDR1 SEHNR and CDR2 FQNEAQ (reference sequence). CDR3 length: 15 residues. V lost 4 bases to trimming and J lost 8 bases; unmatched junction nucleotides: 7. Here the CDR3 DNA reads TGTGCCAGCAGCTCCCTGGGACAGGGGTTGGAAAAACTGTTTTTT. This sequence encodes CASSSLGQGLEKLFF.